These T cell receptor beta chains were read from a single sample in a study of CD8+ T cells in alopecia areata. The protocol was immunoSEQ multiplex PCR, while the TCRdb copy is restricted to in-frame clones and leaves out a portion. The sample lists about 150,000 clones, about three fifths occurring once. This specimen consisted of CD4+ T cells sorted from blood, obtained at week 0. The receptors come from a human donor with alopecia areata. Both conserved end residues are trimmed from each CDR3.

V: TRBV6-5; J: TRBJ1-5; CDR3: ASSGQGRNQPQH
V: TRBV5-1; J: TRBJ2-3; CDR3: ASSSSSTDTQY
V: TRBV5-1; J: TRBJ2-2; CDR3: ASSADRGGNGELF
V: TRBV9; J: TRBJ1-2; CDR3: ASSVATGAYGYT
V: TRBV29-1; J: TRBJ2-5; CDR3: SARDSLGETQY
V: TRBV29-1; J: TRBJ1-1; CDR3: TTDGIGVNTEAF
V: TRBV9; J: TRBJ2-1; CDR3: ASSVLSGGPYNEQF
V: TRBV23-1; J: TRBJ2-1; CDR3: ASSQSRYNEQF
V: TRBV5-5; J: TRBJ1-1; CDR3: ASSLGTGVAEAF
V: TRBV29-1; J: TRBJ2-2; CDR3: SVGSGDYLTGELF
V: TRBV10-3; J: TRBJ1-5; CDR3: AMDRGYRNQPQH
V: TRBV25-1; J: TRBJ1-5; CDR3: ASSEWERRNQPQH
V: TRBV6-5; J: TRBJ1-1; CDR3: ASSHPVQNTEAF
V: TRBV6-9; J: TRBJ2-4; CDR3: ASGPGNPPKNIQY
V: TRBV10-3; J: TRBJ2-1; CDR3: AISDYSEGGEQF
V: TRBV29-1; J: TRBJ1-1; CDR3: SVGNRATVNTEAF
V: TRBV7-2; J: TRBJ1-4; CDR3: ATARGSGSNEKLF
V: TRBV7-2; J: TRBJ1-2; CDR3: ASSFRQQVRGYT
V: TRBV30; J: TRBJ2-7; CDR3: AWSVPDRDLYEQY
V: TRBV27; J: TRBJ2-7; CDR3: ASGRREGPYEQY
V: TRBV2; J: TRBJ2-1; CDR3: ASSEPGDAYNEQF
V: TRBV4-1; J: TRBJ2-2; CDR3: ASSKPGQGTGELF
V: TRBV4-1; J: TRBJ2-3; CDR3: ASSRGRDTDTQY
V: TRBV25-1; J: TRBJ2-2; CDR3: ASPPGVNTGELF
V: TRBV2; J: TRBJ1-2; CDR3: ASRRDGPDYSSNNYGYT
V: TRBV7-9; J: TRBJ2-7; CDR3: ASNRGPQYEQY
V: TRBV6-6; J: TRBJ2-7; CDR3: ASSYSPTYEQY
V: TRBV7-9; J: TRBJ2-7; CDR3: ASSLGTGLY
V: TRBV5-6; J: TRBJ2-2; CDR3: ASSLWGLASTGELF
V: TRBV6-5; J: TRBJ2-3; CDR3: ASSRLLGDTQY
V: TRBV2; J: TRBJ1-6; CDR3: ASRPDRSSYNSPLH
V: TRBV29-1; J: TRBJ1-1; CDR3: SSVGGGMNTEAF
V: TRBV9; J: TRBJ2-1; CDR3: ASSPTRVEQF
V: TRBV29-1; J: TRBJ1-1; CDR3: SVEKGARYTEAF
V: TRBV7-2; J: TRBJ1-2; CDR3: ASSLAGTAHGYT
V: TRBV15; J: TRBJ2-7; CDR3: ATSRDPAGAANEQY